This passage covers 29 T cell receptor beta chains from one sample sequenced in a study of Graves' ophthalmopathy and Graves' hyperthyroidism. RNA transcripts were the source from which TCR beta CDR3 regions were amplified. HTBI primers were used in a first-round RT-PCR, which preceded a second-round multiplex PCR. TCRdb re-analysed the multiplex PCR reads in MiXCR, keeping a single row per CDR3 protein. The table lists around 400,000 distinct CDR3 sequences, approximately 21% of them singletons. The sample comprised peripheral blood. The receptors shown here come from a woman under 30 with stable Graves' hyperthyroidism.

The gene calls are TRBV20-1 and TRBJ1-2; no firm D call. The CDR3 runs to 12 residues. Trimming removed 6 bases from V and 4 bases from J, with 12 bases in between. Germline CDR1 reads DFQATT; CDR2 reads SNEGSKA (reference sequence). CDR3 amino acids: CSAHHQFYGYTF. CDR3 bases: TGCAGTGCCCACCATCAGTTCTATGGCTACACCTTC.

Many counts were recorded for this clonotype. The chain employs TRBV2 and TRBJ1-1; D gene ambiguous. From germline, CDR1 is SNHLY and CDR2 FYNNEI. Trimming left V 1 base short and J 5 bases short, with 14 bases between. The CDR3 has 15 amino acids. This chain's CDR3 is CASSEGRLVVTEAFF. CDR3 in DNA: TGTGCCAGCAGTGAAGGGAGACTAGTGGTAACTGAAGCTTTCTTT.

The chain links TRBV10-1 to TRBJ2-2; 7 positions match TRBD2. This CDR3 has 15 residues. The J segment lost 3 bases and the V segment lost 3 bases, leaving 4 bases of the junction unmatched. Germline lookup yields CDR1 WNHNN and CDR2 SYGVQD (reference sequence). The CDR3 bases are TGCGCCAGCAGTGATTTAGCGGGTGACACCGGGGAGCTGTTTTTT. Its protein product is CASSDLAGDTGELFF.

The table lists this clonotype with many counts. V usage is TRBV10-3 and J usage is TRBJ1-6; D not resolved. V dropped 2 bases and J dropped 6 bases, with 2 bases sitting between them. Germline CDR1 and CDR2: ENHRY and SYGVKD. This CDR3 comprises 12 residues. CDR3 sequence: CAISEGNSPLHF. The CDR3 DNA is TGTGCCATCAGTGAGGGTAATTCACCCCTCCACTTT.

This clonotype has at least ten counts. This sequence joins TRBV30 and TRBJ2-5, with a weak D call TRBD2 (5 bases). This CDR3 comprises 16 residues. Germline V gene data show CDR1 as GTSNPN and CDR2 as SVGIG (reference sequence). Trimming removed 0 bases from V and 2 bases from J, with 16 bases in between. The CDR3 protein is CAWSVPLSGNQETQYF. The CDR3 coding sequence is TGTGCCTGGAGTGTACCATTAAGCGGAAATCAAGAGACCCAGTACTTC.

In its sample, this clonotype was seen many times. The V call is TRBV15, the J call TRBJ1-5; 9 bases are a match to TRBD1. CDR3 size: 15 residues. V lost 1 base, J lost 5 bases, and 3 bases stayed unmatched. CDR1 is LNHNV and CDR2 is YYDKDF in the germline V gene (reference sequence). As DNA, the CDR3 is TGTGCCACCAGCAGAGTGGACAGGGGTGATCAGCCCCAGCATTTT. Protein sequence: CATSRVDRGDQPQHF.

About this clonotype: A read error may account for a junction end that differs from germline. V is TRBV13 and J is TRBJ2-4; D is uncertain. The CDR3 extends over 15 amino acids. Germline CDR1 and CDR2: PRHDT and FYEKMQ (reference sequence). CDR3 DNA sequence: TGTGCCAGCAGCTCTCCTGGAACAGCCAAAAACATTAAGTACTTC. Amino acid sequence: CASSSPGTAKNIKYF.

The V gene is TRBV6-2 or TRBV6-3, the J gene TRBJ1-5; 12 nucleotides agree with TRBD1. The CDR3 consists of 15 residues. The ends lost 5 bases at V and 7 bases at J; junction bases unmatched: 6. Per germline, CDR1 MNHEY and CDR2 SVGEGT. CDR3 nucleotide sequence: TGTGCCAGCAGTCGGGACAGGGGGCGCCGGCAGCCCCAGCATTTT. Translating it yields CASSRDRGRRQPQHF.

The chain combines TRBV30 with TRBJ2-2, with D uncertain. The V end lost 0 bases, the J end lost 8 bases, and 10 bases lay between the germline ends. Germline CDR1 and CDR2: GTSNPN and SVGIG (reference sequence). The CDR3 runs to 13 residues. The DNA for the CDR3 is TGTGCCTGGAGTGTAATTGGCCCGGGGGAGCTGTTTTTT. It specifies CAWSVIGPGELFF.

V usage is TRBV5-6 and J usage is TRBJ1-1; tentatively, D is TRBD1 (5 bases). Trimming shortened V by 1 base and J by 5 bases, and 9 bases separated the two germline ends. The CDR3 covers 13 residues. Germline lookup yields CDR1 SGHDT and CDR2 YYEEEE. In DNA, the CDR3 is TGTGCCAGCAGCTTGACGGGGGAGACTGAAGCTTTCTTT. This encodes CASSLTGETEAFF.

At least ten counts were recorded for this clonotype. The chain links TRBV28 to TRBJ1-5; no clear D gene. The length of the CDR3 is 11 residues. Germline CDR1 reads MDHEN; CDR2 reads SYDVKM. Trimming shortened V by 5 bases and J by 4 bases, and 3 bases separated the two germline ends. CDR3 amino acids: CASSTNQPQHF. CDR3 bases: TGTGCCAGCAGTACTAATCAGCCCCAGCATTTT. Combining the CDR3 with reference TRBV28 and TRBJ1-5 gives the whole variable domain DVKVTQSSRYLVKRTGEKVFLECVQDMDHENMFWYRQDPGLGLRLIYFSYDVKMKEKGDIPEGYSVSREKKERFSLILESASTNQTSMYLCASSTNQPQHFGDGTRLSIL.

The sample holds many counts of this clonotype. This chain links TRBV5-1 with TRBJ2-2; D is uncertain. The CDR3 covers 15 residues. The V end was cut by 2 bases, the J end by 1 base, with 9 bases between. The germline CDR1 and CDR2 sequences are SGHRS and YFSETQ. The CDR3 is CASSFGNRNTGELFF. For the CDR3, the DNA is TGCGCCAGCAGCTTTGGAAACAGGAACACCGGGGAGCTGTTTTTT.

This clonotype has at least ten counts. The V and J genes are TRBV7-9 and TRBJ2-7; tentatively, D is TRBD1 (7 bases). Trimming stripped 4 bases from V and 3 bases from J, with 16 bases between. This CDR3 comprises 15 residues. Germline CDR1 SEHNR, CDR2 FQNEAQ (reference sequence). CDR3 bases: TGTGCCAGCAGCTCAGGGCAGGGGGGTAACTACGAGCAGTACTTC. This gives the protein CASSSGQGGNYEQYF. Supplemented by reference TRBV7-9 and TRBJ2-7, the full variable domain reads DTGVSQNPRHKITKRGQNVTFRCDPISEHNRLYWYRQTLGQGPEFLTYFQNEAQLEKSRLLSDRFSAERPKGSFSTLEIQRTEQGDSAMYLCASSSGQGGNYEQYFGPGTRLTVT.

This clonotype was found many times. The chain combines TRBV11-2 with TRBJ2-7; TRBD1 might be the D (6 bases). CDR1 and CDR2 from the germline V gene are SGHAT and FQNNGV. V lost 5 bases, J lost 3 bases, and 14 bases lay in between. The length of the CDR3 is 14 residues. The CDR3 protein is CASSAQTGYYEQYF. In DNA, the CDR3 is TGTGCCAGCAGCGCCCAGACAGGTTACTACGAGCAGTACTTC.

This clonotype turned up a few times. The chain has TRBV30 and TRBJ2-7; the D call may be TRBD1 or TRBD2 (6 bases each). This CDR3 is built from 12 residues. V lost 3 bases to trimming and J lost 3 bases, with 9 bases between them. From germline, CDR1 is GTSNPN and CDR2 SVGIG (reference sequence). CDR3: CAWSRGLYEQYF. The CDR3 coding sequence is TGTGCCTGGAGCAGGGGACTCTACGAGCAGTACTTC.

The chain uses TRBV12-3 or TRBV12-4 and TRBJ1-1, with a weak D call TRBD1 (5 bases). The ends were cut back, 6 bases at V and 5 bases at J, with 16 bases in the middle. This CDR3 is built from 14 residues. CDR3 residues: CASRSWGGKTEAFF. The CDR3 DNA reads TGTGCCAGCAGGTCCTGGGGGGGGAAGACTGAAGCTTTCTTT.

This clonotype was seen at least ten times. The chain links TRBV7-3 to TRBJ2-7; the match to TRBD1 covers 7 bases. There are 15 residues in the CDR3. Germline V lookup: CDR1 SGHTA, CDR2 FQGTGA. The trim removed 3 bases at V and 3 bases at J, leaving 8 bases unmatched. CDR3 nucleotide sequence: TGTGCCAGCAGCTTTGGGACAGTCACTTACTACGAGCAGTACTTC. Amino acid sequence: CASSFGTVTYYEQYF. The whole variable domain, remainder taken from reference TRBV7-3 and TRBJ2-7, is GAGVSQTPSNKVTEKGKYVELRCDPISGHTALYWYRQSLGQGPEFLIYFQGTGAADDSGLPNDRFFAVRPEGSVSTLKIQRTERGDSAVYLCASSFGTVTYYEQYFGPGTRLTVT.

The chain combines TRBV27 with TRBJ2-5; D not certain. The CDR3 loop spans 13 amino acids. The ends were cut back, 7 bases at V and 3 bases at J, with 12 bases in the middle. Germline assignment: CDR1 MNHEY and CDR2 SMNVEV (reference sequence). CDR3 protein: CASTANTEETQYF. The CDR3 bases are TGTGCCAGCACCGCTAATACAGAAGAGACCCAGTACTTC.

In its sample, this clonotype was seen many times. The V and J genes are TRBV4-3 and TRBJ2-5; 8 bases match TRBD2. CDR3 size: 17 residues. V lost 1 base, J lost 1 base, and 8 bases stayed unmatched. CDR1 is LGHNA, CDR2 YSLEER, per germline. The CDR3 region has the DNA TGCGCCAGCAGCCAAGCGGCCACTAGCGGCTTCCAAGAGACCCAGTACTTC. It specifies CASSQAATSGFQETQYF.

Notes on this clonotype: It may be a read error: a sequence one base away is much more abundant. The rearrangement joins TRBV10-3 to TRBJ2-5; a weak D match, TRBD1 (6 bases). Per the germline V gene, CDR1 is ENHRY and CDR2 is SYGVKD. CDR3 length: 15 amino acids. For the CDR3, the DNA is TGTGCCAGCAGTCCCTCGCGACACAGGGAAGAGACCCAGTACTTC. It encodes CASSPSRHREETQYF.

This clonotype was counted at least ten times. The chain links TRBV4-3 to TRBJ1-5; D is uncertain. Trimming took off 0 bases at V and 4 bases at J, with 7 bases between the two ends. CDR3 size: 14 residues. Germline V lookup: CDR1 LGHNA, CDR2 YSLEER. The CDR3 region has the DNA TGCGCCAGCAGCCAAGAAACAGAAAATCAGCCCCAGCATTTT. It yields the protein CASSQETENQPQHF.

This clonotype occurred many times. The CDR3 nucleotides read TGTGCCAGTAGTACAACTATAAACACCGGGGAGCTGTTTTTT. This encodes CASSTTINTGELFF. This chain uses TRBV19 with TRBJ2-2; D ambiguous. The CDR3 consists of 14 residues. The V gene's germline CDR1 is LNHDA and CDR2 SQIVND (reference sequence). Trimming took 4 bases from V and 2 from J, leaving 8 bases between them.

This clonotype was seen ten or more times. The chain carries TRBV6-1 and TRBJ2-2, with D uncertain. CDR1 is MNHNS and CDR2 is SASEGT in the germline V gene. The germline V and J ends were trimmed by 7 bases and 6 bases, with 12 bases remaining between them. The CDR3 totals 13 residues. The CDR3 region is CASTPFPAGELFF. The DNA of the CDR3 is TGTGCCAGCACTCCTTTCCCGGCCGGGGAGCTGTTTTTT.

This clonotype has a count of ten or more. This chain connects TRBV10-3 to TRBJ2-7, with D possibly being TRBD2 (5 bases). The CDR3 sequence is 13 residues long. V was shortened by 6 bases and J by 4 bases, with 13 bases between the two germline ends. Germline V gene sequence: CDR1 ENHRY, CDR2 SYGVKD. DNA of the CDR3: TGTGCCATCAGAGAGGGAGTCAGATACGAGCAGTACTTC. It translates to CAIREGVRYEQYF.

There are many counts of this clonotype. The V call is TRBV20-1, the J call TRBJ2-7; tentatively, D is TRBD2 (6 bases). V was cut by 3 bases and J by 2 bases, with 17 bases left in between. Germline V gene sequence: CDR1 DFQATT, CDR2 SNEGSKA (reference sequence). The CDR3 sequence is 15 residues long. The CDR3 nucleotides read TGCAGTGCTAGGCGGTGGGGCGGGGTTACCTACGAGCAGTACTTC. This sequence encodes CSARRWGGVTYEQYF.

This clonotype came up a few times. The rearrangement uses TRBV6-1 and TRBJ1-5, with D unresolved. The CDR3 sequence is 15 residues long. V was cut by 3 bases and J by 2 bases, with 11 bases left in between. Germline values: CDR1 MNHNS, CDR2 SASEGT. The chain's CDR3 is CASSDHPGRNQPQHF. The CDR3 nucleotides are TGTGCCAGCAGTGATCACCCGGGCCGCAATCAGCCCCAGCATTTT.

In this sample, this clonotype turned up many times. J is TRBJ1-1 and V is TRBV20-1, with a tentative D call TRBD1 (5 bases). CDR1 is DFQATT and CDR2 is SNEGSKA in the germline V gene (reference sequence). CDR3 length equals 13 residues. Trimming took 2 bases from V and 1 from J, leaving 8 bases between them. CDR3 loop: CSARRTQNTEAFF. As DNA, the CDR3 is TGCAGTGCTAGAAGGACACAGAACACTGAAGCTTTCTTT.

Many counts were recorded for this clonotype. The J gene is TRBJ2-7, the V gene TRBV28; 7 bases are a match to TRBD2. This CDR3 is 13 amino acids long. Trimming at V came to 6 bases and at J to 2 bases, leaving 4 bases not matched to a gene. Germline CDR1 and CDR2: MDHEN and SYDVKM. The CDR3 DNA reads TGTGCCAGCAGGGGAGCGGGGACCTACGAGCAGTACTTC. Amino acids: CASRGAGTYEQYF.

This clonotype was seen many times. V gene TRBV11-2 combines with J gene TRBJ2-4; 7 positions match TRBD2. Germline loops: CDR1 SGHAT, CDR2 FQNNGV. The V and J ends lost 5 bases and 0 bases, in that order; junction bases with no gene match: 10. CDR3 size: 17 residues. CDR3 bases: TGTGCCAGCAGCCCTCTCCTAGCGGAGCTAGCCAAAAACATTCAGTACTTC. Translating it yields CASSPLLAELAKNIQYF. Filled out from reference TRBV11-2 and TRBJ2-4, the complete variable domain reads EAGVAQSPRYKIIEKRQSVAFWCNPISGHATLYWYQQILGQGPKLLIQFQNNGVVDDSQLPKDRFSAERLKGVDSTLKIQPAKLEDSAVYLCASSPLLAELAKNIQYFGAGTRLSVL.